This entry lists 6 T cell receptor beta chains sequenced from one sample in a study of blood T cell repertoires in COVID-19. The data were produced by immunoSEQ multiplex PCR, yet TCRdb's version contains in-frame clones alone and is incomplete. The sample records around 310,000 clones, 90% being singletons. Sequencing used peripheral blood. The receptors were sampled from a middle-aged woman with COVID-19, enrolled during active disease.

This clone is a singleton in its sample. The genes are TRBV19 and TRBJ2-6; 8 positions match TRBD1. The CDR3 runs 18 residues. Trimming removed 4 bases from V and 3 bases from J; junction bases left unmatched: 11. Looked up from germline, CDR1 is LNHDA and CDR2 is SQIVND (reference sequence). The CDR3 nucleotides are TGTGCCAGTAGTACCATCTGGACAGGGACTGGTGGGGCCAACGTCCTGACTTTC. It translates to CASSTIWTGTGGANVLTF.

Notes on this clone: This specimen includes other DNA sequences encoding the same CDR3. The chain combines TRBV27 with TRBJ1-5; D is unresolved. The V gene lost 6 bases and the J gene lost 0 bases, with 9 bases spanning the gap. The germline V gene has CDR1 MNHEY and CDR2 SMNVEV (reference sequence). The length of the CDR3 is 14 residues. The CDR3 coding sequence is TGTGCCAGCAGCCCGGGGTATAGCAATCAGCCCCAGCATTTT. This translates into CASSPGYSNQPQHF.

The CDR3 sequence: CASSVARGTGANVLTF. In nucleotides, the CDR3 is TGTGCCAGCAGCGTAGCCAGGGGCACAGGGGCCAACGTCCTGACTTTC. This chain links TRBV9 with TRBJ2-6, with D possibly matching TRBD1 (6 bases). The ends were cut back, 0 bases at V and 4 bases at J, with 11 bases in the middle. Germline CDR1 is SGDLS and CDR2 is YYNGEE. The CDR3 extends over 16 amino acids.

V gene TRBV5-1 combines with J gene TRBJ2-7; perhaps TRBD2 as D (6 bases). Germline CDR1 is SGHRS and CDR2 is YFSETQ. V was shortened by 2 bases and J by 0 bases, with 12 bases between the two germline ends. The CDR3 totals 15 residues. Written as DNA, the CDR3 is TGCGCCAGCAGCTTCGTGGCGGGAAGCTCCTACGAGCAGTACTTC. As protein: CASSFVAGSSYEQYF.

This clone was observed a few times. The V call is TRBV29-1, the J call TRBJ1-5; D is unclear. Trimming left V 4 bases short and J 2 bases short, with 12 bases between. CDR1 is SQVTM, CDR2 ANQGSEA, per germline. The CDR3 runs to 14 residues. For the CDR3, the DNA is TGCAGCGTTGGACTGGGAGGCGGCAATCAGCCCCAGCATTTT. Protein: CSVGLGGGNQPQHF. The whole variable domain, filled in from reference TRBV29-1 and TRBJ1-5, reads SAVISQKPSRDICQRGTSLTIQCQVDSQVTMMFWYRQQPGQSLTLIATANQGSEATYESGFVIDKFPISRPNLTFSTLTVSNMSPEDSSIYLCSVGLGGGNQPQHFGDGTRLSIL.

The J gene is TRBJ1-1, the V gene TRBV28; possible D gene TRBD1, 5 bases. This CDR3 spans 15 amino acids. The V end lost 4 bases, the J end lost 1 base, and 13 bases lay between the germline ends. Looked up from germline, CDR1 is MDHEN and CDR2 is SYDVKM. CDR3 in DNA: TGTGCCAGCAGTTCGACCCAGGGAGGGAACACTGAAGCTTTCTTT. Protein product: CASSSTQGGNTEAFF.